These T cell receptor beta chains were read from a single sample in a study of shared clonotypes between healthy human individuals. Generated by immunoSEQ multiplex PCR, the TCRdb table keeps only in-frame clones and is missing some. Of 85,000 to 100,000 clones in the sample, about 70% are singletons; the top ten hold roughly 49%. Sequenced: memory CD8+ T cells sorted from blood. These receptors all come from a young man in good health. Both conserved end residues are part of each CDR3. D genes are given only for firm matches. Where a row states a size, it is once, few, many or the class of an expanded clone; other rows omit it.

V gene	clone size	D gene	J gene	CDR3 protein	CDR3 DNA
TRBV4-1	-	TRBD1	TRBJ2-2	CASSQTRDRGTGELFF	TGCGCCAGCAGCCAAACCCGGGACAGGGGCACCGGGGAGCTGTTTTTT
TRBV14	-	-	TRBJ2-7	CASSHRGVGTKNF	TGTGCCAGCAGCCATCGTGGGGTCGGGACAAAGAACTTC
TRBV27	once	-	TRBJ2-1	CASRHDAGSYNEQFF	TGTGCCAGCAGACACGACGCGGGCTCCTACAATGAGCAGTTCTTC
TRBV25-1	-	TRBD2	TRBJ2-7	CASSEARSSGGTYEQYF	TGTGCCAGCAGTGAAGCAAGGTCTAGCGGGGGCACCTACGAGCAGTACTTC
TRBV5-1	-	-	TRBJ2-1	CASSTWTVTTYNEQFF	TGCGCCAGCAGCACCTGGACCGTAACTACTTACAATGAGCAGTTCTTC
TRBV7-9	-	-	TRBJ2-1	CASSLGGQFF	TGTGCCAGCAGCTTAGGGGGTCAGTTCTTC
TRBV25-1	-	TRBD1	TRBJ2-7	CASSERQGRTYEQYF	TGTGCCAGCAGTGAAAGACAGGGAAGGACCTACGAGCAGTACTTC
TRBV5-6	-	-	TRBJ2-2	CASSLNTGELFF	TGTGCCAGCAGCTTAAACACCGGGGAGCTGTTTTTT
TRBV5-6	-	-	TRBJ2-3	CASRPGADTQYF	TGTGCCAGCAGACCGGGGGCAGATACGCAGTATTTT
TRBV9	once	-	TRBJ1-2	CASSGPIIRRGYTF	TGTGCCAGCAGCGGTCCTATTATTCGGCGTGGCTACACCTTC
TRBV28	-	-	TRBJ1-5	CASTSRGGSNQPQHF	TGTGCCAGCACCTCGAGGGGGGGGAGCAATCAGCCCCAGCATTTT
TRBV5-8	many	-	TRBJ1-1	CASSLMFPNTEAFF	TGTGCCAGCAGCTTGATGTTCCCTAACACTGAAGCTTTCTTT
TRBV11-3	-	-	TRBJ1-2	CASSLWAAANYGYTF	TGTGCCAGCAGCTTATGGGCAGCAGCTAACTATGGCTACACCTTC
TRBV27	-	-	TRBJ2-7	CASSLGRIYEQYF	TGTGCCAGCAGTTTAGGGCGGATATACGAGCAGTACTTC
TRBV13	-	TRBD2	TRBJ2-3	CASSDSRRGGTDTQYF	TGTGCCAGCAGCGATTCTCGCCGGGGAGGGACAGATACGCAGTATTTT
TRBV7-6	few	-	TRBJ1-3	CASSLGPGFGNTIYF	TGTGCCAGCAGCTTAGGTCCAGGCTTTGGAAACACCATATATTTT
TRBV7-2	-	-	TRBJ1-1	CATIGGEAFF	TGTGCCACTATAGGGGGTGAAGCTTTCTTT
TRBV27	-	TRBD1	TRBJ2-1	CATGTGTLGAYNEQFF	TGTGCCACCGGGACAGGGACCCTTGGGGCCTACAATGAGCAGTTCTTC
TRBV28	once	TRBD1	TRBJ2-7	CASATGSDYEQYF	TGTGCCAGCGCGACAGGGTCGGACTACGAGCAGTACTTC
TRBV28	-	-	TRBJ2-3	CASSPTGVLEADTQYF	TGTGCCAGCAGTCCAACCGGGGTCCTGGAGGCAGATACGCAGTATTTT
TRBV9	-	TRBD1	TRBJ2-3	CASSPTLGQATDTQYF	TGTGCCAGCAGCCCGACATTGGGACAGGCCACAGATACGCAGTATTTT
TRBV28	-	-	TRBJ2-7	CASSLRAGRTSYEQYF	TGTGCCAGCAGTTTACGGGCAGGGCGTACATCCTACGAGCAGTACTTC
TRBV5-6	-	TRBD2	TRBJ2-3	CASSPGGPNTDTQYF	TGTGCCAGCAGCCCGGGAGGGCCGAACACAGATACGCAGTATTTT
TRBV30	-	-	TRBJ1-3	CAWAGNTIYF	TGTGCCTGGGCCGGAAACACCATATATTTT
TRBV10-3	-	-	TRBJ2-7	CAISTDSYEQYF	TGTGCCATCAGTACAGACTCCTACGAGCAGTACTTC
TRBV28	once	-	TRBJ2-7	CASSPTLGRNEQYF	TGTGCCAGCAGTCCGACCCTAGGGCGAAACGAGCAGTACTTC
TRBV7-9	-	-	TRBJ1-5	CASSPTGNQPQHF	TGTGCCAGCAGCCCCACGGGGAATCAGCCCCAGCATTTT
TRBV7-8	-	TRBD2	TRBJ2-3	CASSFPVTSGGSSTDTQYF	TGTGCCAGCAGCTTCCCGGTGACTAGCGGAGGATCTAGCACAGATACGCAGTATTTT
TRBV27	-	TRBD2	TRBJ2-3	CASSSGLAVTDTQYF	TGTGCCAGCAGTTCGGGCCTAGCGGTTACAGATACGCAGTATTTT
TRBV27	-	-	TRBJ2-7	CASGPLYEQYF	TGTGCCAGTGGCCCCCTCTACGAGCAGTACTTC